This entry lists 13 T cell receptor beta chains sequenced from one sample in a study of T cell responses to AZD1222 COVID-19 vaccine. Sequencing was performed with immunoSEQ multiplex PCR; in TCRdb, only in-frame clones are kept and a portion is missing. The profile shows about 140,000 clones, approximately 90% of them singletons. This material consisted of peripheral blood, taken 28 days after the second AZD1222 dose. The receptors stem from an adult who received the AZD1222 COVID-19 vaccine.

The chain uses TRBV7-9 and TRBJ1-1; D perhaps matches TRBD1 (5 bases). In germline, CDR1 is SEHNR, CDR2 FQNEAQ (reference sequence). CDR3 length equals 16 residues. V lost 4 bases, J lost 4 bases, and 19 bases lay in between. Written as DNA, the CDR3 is TGTGCCAGCAGCTATGGAGCCGGGGGGTTGGGCACTGAAGCTTTCTTT. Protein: CASSYGAGGLGTEAFF. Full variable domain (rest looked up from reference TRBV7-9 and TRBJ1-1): DTGVSQNPRHKITKRGQNVTFRCDPISEHNRLYWYRQTLGQGPEFLTYFQNEAQLEKSRLLSDRFSAERPKGSFSTLEIQRTEQGDSAMYLCASSYGAGGLGTEAFFGQGTRLTVV.

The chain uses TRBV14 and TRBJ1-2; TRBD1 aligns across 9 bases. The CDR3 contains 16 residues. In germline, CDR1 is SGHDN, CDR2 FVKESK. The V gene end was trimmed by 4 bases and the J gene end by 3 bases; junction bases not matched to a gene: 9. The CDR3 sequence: CASSPTGGAIHYGYTF. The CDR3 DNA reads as TGTGCCAGCAGCCCCACAGGGGGCGCGATCCACTATGGCTACACCTTC.

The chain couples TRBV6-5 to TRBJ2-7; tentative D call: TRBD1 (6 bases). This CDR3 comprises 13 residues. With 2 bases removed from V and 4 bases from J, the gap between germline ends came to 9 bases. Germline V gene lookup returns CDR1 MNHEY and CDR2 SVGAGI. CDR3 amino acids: CASSYLRGYEQYF. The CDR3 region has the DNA TGTGCCAGCAGTTACCTAAGGGGGTACGAGCAGTACTTC.

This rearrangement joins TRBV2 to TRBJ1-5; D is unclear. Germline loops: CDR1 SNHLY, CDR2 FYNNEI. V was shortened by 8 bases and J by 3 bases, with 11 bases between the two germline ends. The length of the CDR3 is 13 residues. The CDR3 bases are TGTGCCAGCCTAGGCCAGCTCAATCAGCCCCAGCATTTT. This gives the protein CASLGQLNQPQHF.

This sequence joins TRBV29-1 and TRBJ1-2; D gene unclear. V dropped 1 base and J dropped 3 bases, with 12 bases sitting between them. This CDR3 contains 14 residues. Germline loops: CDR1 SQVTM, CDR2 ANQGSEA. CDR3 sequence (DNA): TGCAGCGTTGAAGGTGAACGAGATTACTATGGCTACACCTTC. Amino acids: CSVEGERDYYGYTF.

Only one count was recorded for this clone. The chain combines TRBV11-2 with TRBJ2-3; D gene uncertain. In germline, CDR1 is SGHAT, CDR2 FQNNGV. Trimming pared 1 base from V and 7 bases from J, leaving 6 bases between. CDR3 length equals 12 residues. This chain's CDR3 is CASSLVLHTQYF. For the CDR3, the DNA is TGTGCCAGCAGCTTAGTTCTCCATACGCAGTATTTT.

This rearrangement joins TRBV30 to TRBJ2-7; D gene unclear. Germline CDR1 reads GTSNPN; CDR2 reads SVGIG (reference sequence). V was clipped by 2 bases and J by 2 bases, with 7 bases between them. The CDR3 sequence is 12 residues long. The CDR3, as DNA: TGTGCCTGGAGTCTGGGTCCCTACGAGCAGTACTTC. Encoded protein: CAWSLGPYEQYF.

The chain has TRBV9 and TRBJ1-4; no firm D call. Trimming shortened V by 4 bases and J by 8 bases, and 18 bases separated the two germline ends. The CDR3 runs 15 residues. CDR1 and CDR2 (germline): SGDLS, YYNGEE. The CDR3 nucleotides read TGTGCCAGCAGCCCAAGGTCCGGGTTAGGGGAAAAACTGTTTTTT. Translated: CASSPRSGLGEKLFF. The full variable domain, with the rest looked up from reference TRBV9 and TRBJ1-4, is DSGVTQTPKHLITATGQRVTLRCSPRSGDLSVYWYQQSLDQGLQFLIQYYNGEERAKGNILERFSAQQFPDLHSELNLSSLELGDSALYFCASSPRSGLGEKLFFGSGTQLSVL.

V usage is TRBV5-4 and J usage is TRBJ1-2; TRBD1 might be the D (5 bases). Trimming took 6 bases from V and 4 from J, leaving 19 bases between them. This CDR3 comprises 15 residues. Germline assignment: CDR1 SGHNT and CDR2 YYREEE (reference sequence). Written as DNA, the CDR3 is TGTGCCAGCAACCCACACAAGGGGACTAGCTATGGCTACACCTTC. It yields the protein CASNPHKGTSYGYTF.

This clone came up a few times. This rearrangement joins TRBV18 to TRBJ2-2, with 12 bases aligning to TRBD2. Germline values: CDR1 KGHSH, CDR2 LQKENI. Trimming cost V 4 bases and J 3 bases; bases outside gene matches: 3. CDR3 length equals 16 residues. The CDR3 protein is CASSQGLAGYTGELFF. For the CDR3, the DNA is TGTGCCAGCTCACAAGGACTAGCGGGGTACACCGGGGAGCTGTTTTTT.

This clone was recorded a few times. CDR3 loop: CARLAGGSSNTGELFF. The CDR3, as DNA: TGTGCCAGGTTGGCTGGCGGGAGCAGCAACACCGGGGAGCTGTTTTTT. V and J are TRBV6-4 and TRBJ2-2; 7 bases line up with TRBD2. The CDR3 is made up of 16 amino acids. The J segment lost 2 bases and the V segment lost 9 bases, leaving 12 bases of the junction unmatched. The V gene's germline CDR1 is MRHNA and CDR2 SNTAGT.

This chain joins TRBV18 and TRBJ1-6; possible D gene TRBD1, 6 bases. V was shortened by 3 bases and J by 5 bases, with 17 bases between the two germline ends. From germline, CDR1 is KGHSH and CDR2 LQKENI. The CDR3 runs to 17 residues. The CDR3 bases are TGTGCCAGCTCACCGAGAACCGGGGGACAACATAATTCACCCCTCCACTTT. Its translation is CASSPRTGGQHNSPLHF.

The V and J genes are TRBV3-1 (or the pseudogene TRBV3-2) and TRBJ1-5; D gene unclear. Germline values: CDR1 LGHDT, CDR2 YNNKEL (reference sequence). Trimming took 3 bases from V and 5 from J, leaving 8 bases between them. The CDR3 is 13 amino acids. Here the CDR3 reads CASSQGGYQPQHF. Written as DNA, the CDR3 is TGTGCCAGCAGCCAGGGAGGTTATCAGCCCCAGCATTTT.